This T cell receptor beta chain was captured by sequencing in a study of T-cell memory formation after mild COVID-19. Germline V gives CDR1 SNHLY, CDR2 FYNNEI. V lost 10 bases to trimming and J lost 6 bases, with 21 bases between them. The CDR3 totals 14 residues. TCR alpha and TCR beta cDNA libraries carrying sample barcodes and UMIs were produced by 5'RACE using constant-segment primers. TCRdb processed the 5' RACE reads anew with MiXCR; each CDR3 protein has one entry. The sample has about 360,000 distinct CDR3 sequences, approximately 14% seen once. A note on this clonotype: The antigen remains undetermined.

Findings of the study overall: Researchers could not confirm that second-wave clones peaking on day 37 targeted SARS-CoV-2.

Sequenced: PBMCs or a T cell subset sorted from them (not recorded which). The TCR sequence derives from a man aged 18 to 29 who had mild COVID-19 (a few samples of this study predate the infection). Cell type and time point are not known. The chain recombines TRBV2 with TRBJ1-2, with TRBD1 as a possible D gene (6 bases). CDR3 region: CATLRGGEMNGYTF. The CDR3 DNA reads TGTGCCACCCTAAGGGGGGGGGAGATGAATGGCTACACCTTC.